The 23 T cell receptor beta chains below all came from one sample that was sequenced in a study of blood T cell repertoires in COVID-19. Using immunoSEQ multiplex PCR, the repertoire was profiled, and TCRdb retains in-frame clones only, with some absent. This sample yields 100,000 to 150,000 clones, of which around 90% are seen a single time; about 2% belongs to the top ten. Sequenced material: peripheral blood. These receptors were taken from a man aged 45-60 years with COVID-19, enrolled during active disease.

The chain employs TRBV11-3 and TRBJ2-3; TRBD2 agrees at 9 bases. This CDR3 contains 14 residues. V was pared by 4 bases and J by 4 bases, with 3 bases of the junction left unmatched. CDR1 and CDR2 (germline): SGHNT, YENEEA. The CDR3 DNA follows: TGTGCCAGCAGCTCGCGGGAGGGGGCAGATACGCAGTATTTT. Translated: CASSSREGADTQYF.

V gene TRBV27 combines with J gene TRBJ2-5, with TRBD2 matching 9 bases. In germline, CDR1 is MNHEY, CDR2 SMNVEV (reference sequence). J gave up 5 bases and V 1 base, and 20 bases lay outside the gene matches. This CDR3 spans 20 amino acids. The CDR3 is CASSLFSTTRVAGGMETQYF. CDR3 DNA sequence: TGTGCCAGCAGTTTATTCTCTACCACTCGAGTTGCGGGAGGGATGGAGACCCAGTACTTC.

The V gene is TRBV18, the J gene TRBJ2-2; 7 nucleotides agree with TRBD2. The V gene's germline CDR1 is KGHSH and CDR2 LQKENI. This CDR3 region has 15 residues. The V and J ends lost 0 bases and 9 bases, in that order; junction bases with no gene match: 7. The CDR3 protein is CASSPPLRETRELFF. The CDR3 DNA reads as TGTGCCAGCTCACCACCGTTGCGGGAGACGAGGGAGCTGTTTTTT.

The chain uses TRBV5-1 and TRBJ1-1; D not certain. Germline V CDR1 and CDR2: SGHRS, YFSETQ. V shed 5 bases and J shed 3 bases, with 17 bases lying between them. This CDR3 comprises 15 residues. In DNA form, the CDR3 reads TGCGCCAGCAGTCCTCCAACGTCCGGTCACACTGAAGCTTTCTTT. Translating gives CASSPPTSGHTEAFF.

The rearrangement links TRBV9 to TRBJ1-1, with 8 bases fitting TRBD1. CDR1 is SGDLS, CDR2 YYNGEE, per germline. The CDR3 contains 14 residues. V trimming: 3 bases; J trimming: 1 base; junction bases outside the gene matches: 2. DNA of the CDR3: TGTGCCAGCAGCGGGACAGGGTGGAACACTGAAGCTTTCTTT. Translated, it gives CASSGTGWNTEAFF.

The V gene is TRBV6-5, the J gene TRBJ1-1; D might be TRBD1 (6 bases). The V gene lost 6 bases and the J gene lost 1 base, with 15 bases spanning the gap. The CDR3 is 15 amino acids. Germline lookup yields CDR1 MNHEY and CDR2 SVGAGI. In nucleotides, the CDR3 is TGTGCCAGCAGCCTGATTCAGGGGAGGAACACTGAAGCTTTCTTT. Protein: CASSLIQGRNTEAFF.

The count of this clone is one. This chain joins TRBV12-3 or TRBV12-4 and TRBJ2-1, with a weak D call TRBD1 (6 bases). This CDR3 spans 13 amino acids. Trimming left V 1 base short and J 7 bases short, with 8 bases between. The CDR3 bases are TGTGCCAGCAGTTTAGACAGGGCAAATGAGCAGTTCTTC. Amino acids: CASSLDRANEQFF.

The rearrangement uses TRBV12-5 and TRBJ1-1, with TRBD1 matching 9 bases. Germline loops: CDR1 LGHNT, CDR2 FRNRAP. This CDR3 contains 15 residues. Losses at the gene ends were 3 bases for V and 8 bases for J; bases not matched to a gene: 10. The chain's CDR3 is CASGFLAQGTGEAFF. CDR3 DNA: TGTGCTAGTGGTTTTCTTGCCCAGGGGACAGGGGAAGCTTTCTTT.

Here the CDR3 DNA reads TGTGCCAGCAGCCGATTGGTGACAGGGCGTAGCACAGATACGCAGTATTTT. Encoded protein: CASSRLVTGRSTDTQYF. The gene calls are TRBV14 and TRBJ2-3, with 7 bases fitting TRBD1. The CDR3 sequence is 17 residues long. V dropped 4 bases and J dropped 0; count of bases not matched to a gene: 10. CDR1 and CDR2 (germline): SGHDN, FVKESK. Combining the CDR3 with reference TRBV14 and TRBJ2-3 gives the whole variable domain EAGVTQFPSHSVIEKGQTVTLRCDPISGHDNLYWYRRVMGKEIKFLLHFVKESKQDESGMPNNRFLAERTGGTYSTLKVQPAELEDSGVYFCASSRLVTGRSTDTQYFGPGTRLTVL.

The chain couples TRBV5-6 to TRBJ2-3; 9 bases are shared with TRBD2. V lost 5 bases and J lost 7; bases outside the gene matches: 14. Germline CDR1 SGHDT, CDR2 YYEEEE. This CDR3 contains 16 residues. The CDR3 here is CASRILLAGEPHTQYF. The DNA of the CDR3 is TGTGCCAGCAGAATACTATTAGCGGGAGAGCCCCATACGCAGTATTTT.

The gene calls are TRBV10-3 and TRBJ2-2; a weak D match, TRBD2 (6 bases). V was pared by 0 bases and J by 6 bases, with 11 bases between. The germline CDR1 and CDR2 sequences are ENHRY and SYGVKD. There are 15 residues in the CDR3. CDR3 DNA: TGTGCCATCAGTGAGTCGGAGGGTAGGGCCGGGGAGCTGTTTTTT. Protein product: CAISESEGRAGELFF.

CDR3 sequence (DNA): TGTGCCAGCAGTTCTAGCGGGACTTCCTACAATGAGCAGTTCTTC. Protein sequence: CASSSSGTSYNEQFF. The chain links TRBV7-9 to TRBJ2-1; 9 positions match TRBD2. This CDR3 contains 15 residues. The germline CDR1 and CDR2 sequences are SEHNR and FQNEAQ (reference sequence). J lost 1 base, V lost 6 bases, and 4 bases had no gene match.

This sequence joins TRBV2 and TRBJ1-2; 8 bases line up with TRBD1. Germline values: CDR1 SNHLY, CDR2 FYNNEI. The CDR3 has 13 residues. Trimming at V came to 6 bases and at J to 3 bases, leaving 3 bases not matched to a gene. DNA for the CDR3: TGTGCCAGCAGAGGACAGGGAGACTATGGCTACACCTTC. It specifies CASRGQGDYGYTF.

The chain uses TRBV5-6 and TRBJ2-7; 7 positions match TRBD1. The CDR3 consists of 14 residues. Looked up from germline, CDR1 is SGHDT and CDR2 is YYEEEE. The junction had 7 bases not matched to a gene; V was cut back by 7 bases and J by 0 bases. CDR3 residues: CASATTGPSYEQYV. Here the CDR3 DNA reads TGTGCCAGCGCGACGACAGGGCCCTCCTACGAGCAGTACGTC.

The CDR3 coding sequence is TGTGCCAGCAGCCCCGGGTCCGACGAGCAGTACGTC. It yields the protein CASSPGSDEQYV. This rearrangement joins TRBV7-9 to TRBJ2-7, with D unresolved. The V gene's germline CDR1 is SEHNR and CDR2 FQNEAQ (reference sequence). This CDR3 comprises 12 residues. V gave up 5 bases and J gave up 5 bases, with 10 bases separating them.

The rearrangement joins TRBV30 to TRBJ2-4; 7 bases align to TRBD1. The V and J ends lost 0 bases and 3 bases, in that order; junction bases with no gene match: 11. This CDR3 has 17 amino acids. Germline V gene data show CDR1 as GTSNPN and CDR2 as SVGIG (reference sequence). CDR3 protein: CAWSVRARGLVKNIQYF. The CDR3 DNA reads TGTGCCTGGAGTGTACGGGCGAGGGGGCTGGTCAAAAACATTCAGTACTTC. The variable domain in full, completed from reference TRBV30 and TRBJ2-4, reads SQTIHQWPATLVQPVGSPLSLECTVEGTSNPNLYWYRQAAGRGLQLLFYSVGIGQISSEVPQNLSASRPQDRQFILSSKKLLLSDSGFYLCAWSVRARGLVKNIQYFGAGTRLSVL.

V gene TRBV6-1 combines with J gene TRBJ2-7; tentatively, D is TRBD2 (6 bases). Germline V gives CDR1 MNHNS, CDR2 SASEGT. The CDR3 length is 15 residues. V lost 0 bases and J 6 bases, leaving 15 bases between the germline ends. The CDR3 is CASSEARGRGFEQYV. CDR3 nucleotides: TGTGCCAGCAGTGAAGCGAGAGGGCGGGGTTTCGAGCAGTACGTC.

The J gene is TRBJ1-4, the V gene TRBV29-1, with no clear D. This CDR3 comprises 13 residues. Trimming cost V 4 bases and J 5 bases, with 11 bases left between them. Looked up from germline, CDR1 is SQVTM and CDR2 is ANQGSEA. CDR3: CSVVKGGNEKLFF. The DNA for the CDR3 is TGCAGCGTTGTCAAGGGAGGAAATGAAAAACTGTTTTTT.

This chain uses TRBV30 with TRBJ1-4; TRBD1 matches 7 bases. Germline V gene data show CDR1 as GTSNPN and CDR2 as SVGIG (reference sequence). CDR3 length equals 12 residues. Trimming took 7 bases from V and 5 from J; bases not matched to a gene: 4. The CDR3 protein is CASDRLNEKLFF. CDR3 DNA sequence: TGTGCCTCGGACAGGCTGAATGAAAAACTGTTTTTT.

J is TRBJ1-2 and V is TRBV6-5; D is possibly TRBD1 (6 bases). From germline, CDR1 is MNHEY and CDR2 SVGAGI. V gave up 4 bases and J gave up 3 bases, with 9 bases separating them. The CDR3 length is 13 residues. The CDR3 here is CASSLGADYGYTF. The CDR3 DNA reads TGTGCCAGCAGTTTGGGGGCTGACTATGGCTACACCTTC.

As for this clone: This same CDR3 is encoded by further DNA sequences in the sample. The chain employs TRBV11-3 and TRBJ2-1; possibly TRBD2 for D (6 bases). Trimming shortened V by 4 bases and J by 3 bases, and 10 bases separated the two germline ends. Germline V gene data show CDR1 as SGHNT and CDR2 as YENEEA. The length of the CDR3 is 14 residues. In DNA, the CDR3 is TGTGCCAGCAGCTCAGCGGGCATCTACAATGAGCAGTTCTTC. Translated, it gives CASSSAGIYNEQFF.

V and J are TRBV19 and TRBJ2-3; weak D call: TRBD2 (6 bases). The V end was cut by 0 bases, the J end by 4 bases, with 17 bases between. The CDR3 consists of 17 residues. Germline CDR1 and CDR2: LNHDA and SQIVND (reference sequence). Here the CDR3 DNA reads TGTGCCAGTAGTATAGACCACGGGGCTAGCGAGGCAGATACGCAGTATTTT. Amino acids: CASSIDHGASEADTQYF.

This rearrangement joins TRBV11-1 to TRBJ1-2, with D possibly TRBD1 on 6 matching bases. V gave up 5 bases and J gave up 4 bases, with 14 bases separating them. Germline assignment: CDR1 SGHAT and CDR2 FQDESV (reference sequence). This CDR3 is built from 14 residues. CDR3 residues: CASSETGIRYGYTF. The CDR3 DNA follows: TGTGCCAGCAGCGAAACAGGGATTCGCTATGGCTACACCTTC. The whole variable domain, remainder taken from reference TRBV11-1 and TRBJ1-2, is EAEVAQSPRYKITEKSQAVAFWCDPISGHATLYWYRQILGQGPELLVQFQDESVVDDSQLPKDRFSAERLKGVDSTLKIQPAELGDSAMYLCASSETGIRYGYTFGSGTRLTVV.